This record concerns one T cell receptor (beta chain) sequence. The RNA, about 0.5 to 1 ug, was put through reverse transcription using random hexamers. An immunoSEQ multiplex PCR amplified TCR beta CDR3 over 54 Vbeta and 13 Jbeta. TCRdb re-analysed the immunoSEQ multiplex PCR reads in MiXCR, keeping a single row per CDR3 protein. Here the sample spans under 200,000 distinct CDR3 sequences, about 91% being singletons. The data were obtained in a study of CD8 T cells in Susac syndrome. Study in general: Blood was drawn from patients with Susac syndrome. At that point, they were therapy-naive, on corticosteroids, or on intravenous immunoglobulin alone.

Germline V CDR1 and CDR2: MNHEY, SMNVEV (reference sequence). The CDR3 runs 16 residues. Germline trimming cut 2 bases from V and 4 bases from J; bases unmatched to any gene: 3. The chain uses TRBV27 and TRBJ2-2, with 11 bases matching TRBD2. The sequenced sample consisted of CD4+ T cells from PBMCs. This TCR was recovered from a human donor with Susac syndrome. This CDR3 reads CASSLRGTSGTGELFF. In DNA form, the CDR3 reads TGTGCCAGCAGTTTACGAGGGACTAGCGGCACCGGGGAGCTGTTTTTT.